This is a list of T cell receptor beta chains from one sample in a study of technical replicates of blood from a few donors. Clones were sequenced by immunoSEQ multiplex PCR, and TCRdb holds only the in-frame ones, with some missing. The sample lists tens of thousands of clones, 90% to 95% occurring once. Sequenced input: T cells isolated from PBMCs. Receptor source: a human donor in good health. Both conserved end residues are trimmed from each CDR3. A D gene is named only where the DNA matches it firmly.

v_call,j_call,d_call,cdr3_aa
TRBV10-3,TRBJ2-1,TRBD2,AISGGASLDNEQF
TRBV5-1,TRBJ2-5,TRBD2,ASRRLYGAGKETQY
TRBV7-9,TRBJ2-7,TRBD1,ASSPGQLYEQY
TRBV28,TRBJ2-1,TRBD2,ASTVGLAYEQF
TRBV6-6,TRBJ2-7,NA,ASLGGGGYEQY
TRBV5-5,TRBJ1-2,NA,ASSHGGGSNYGYT
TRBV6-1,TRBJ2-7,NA,ASSGRDGSYEQY
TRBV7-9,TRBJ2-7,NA,ASSASAAPRYEQY
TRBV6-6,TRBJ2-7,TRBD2,ASSRKGLAGYEQY
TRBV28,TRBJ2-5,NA,ASSSRLDLGETQY
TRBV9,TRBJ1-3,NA,ASSAGESGNTIY
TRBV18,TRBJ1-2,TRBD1,ASSPGTGRVRTYGYT
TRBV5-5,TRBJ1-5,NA,ASSAHRDSNQPQH
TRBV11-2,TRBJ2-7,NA,ASSLVRGRGTHEQY
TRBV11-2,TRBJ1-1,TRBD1,ASSLVAYLDRADTEAF
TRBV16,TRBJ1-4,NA,ASSQSAGLNEKLF
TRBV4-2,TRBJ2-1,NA,ASSQDRGLNNEQF
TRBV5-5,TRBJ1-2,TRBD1,ASSLDHHRQGIYGYT